This TCR beta chain was profiled in a study of T cell responses to AZD1222 COVID-19 vaccine. General study points: Regions 160-218 and 743-854 dominated among vaccine-associated CD4 TCRs spanning spike. The number of AZD1222 recipients seropositive at baseline was only five or six. Clonal diversity was possibly underestimated; the donors were predominantly white British and more often female.

The CDR3 runs 17 residues. V dropped 4 bases and J dropped 2 bases, with 22 bases sitting between them. The V gene's germline CDR1 is SGHKS and CDR2 YYEKEE (reference sequence). TCRdb's table, derived via immunoSEQ multiplex PCR, lists solely in-frame clones and lacks some. The sample lists roughly 130,000 clones; 88% were seen once. For this clone: The antigen is not known.

The chain carries TRBV5-5 and TRBJ2-7, with D perhaps matching TRBD1 (7 bases). The source material was peripheral blood, sampled on day 0 of MenACWY control vaccination. The sequence derives from an adult in good health. For the CDR3, the DNA is TGTGCCAGCAGCCTTCTGGGGGGCAGGGGGAACCCCTACGAGCAGTACTTC. It codes for CASSLLGGRGNPYEQYF.